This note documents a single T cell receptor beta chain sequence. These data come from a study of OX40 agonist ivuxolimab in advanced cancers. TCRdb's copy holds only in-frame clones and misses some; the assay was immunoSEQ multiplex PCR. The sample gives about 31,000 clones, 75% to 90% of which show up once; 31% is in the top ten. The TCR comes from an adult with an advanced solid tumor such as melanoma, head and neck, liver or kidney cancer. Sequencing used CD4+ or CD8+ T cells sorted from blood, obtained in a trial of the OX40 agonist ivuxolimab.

CDR3 nucleotide sequence: TGTGCCAGCAGCGGGGGGACAGATGGGTACGAGCAGTACTTC. This encodes CASSGGTDGYEQYF. This chain joins TRBV13 and TRBJ2-7; D is perhaps TRBD1 (7 bases). Germline CDR1 reads PRHDT; CDR2 reads FYEKMQ (reference sequence). V lost 5 bases and J lost 4, with 15 bases in between. This CDR3 is built from 14 residues.